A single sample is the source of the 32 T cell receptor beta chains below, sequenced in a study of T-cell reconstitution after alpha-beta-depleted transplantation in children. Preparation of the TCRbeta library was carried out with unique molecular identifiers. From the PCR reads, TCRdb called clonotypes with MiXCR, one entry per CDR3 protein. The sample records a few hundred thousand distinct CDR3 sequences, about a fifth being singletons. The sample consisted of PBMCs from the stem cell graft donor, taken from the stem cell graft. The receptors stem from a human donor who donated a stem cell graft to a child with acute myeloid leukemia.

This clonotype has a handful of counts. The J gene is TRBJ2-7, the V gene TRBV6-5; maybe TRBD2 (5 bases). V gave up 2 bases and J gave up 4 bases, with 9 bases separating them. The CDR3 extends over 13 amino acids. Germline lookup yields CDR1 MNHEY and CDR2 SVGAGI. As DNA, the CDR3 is TGTGCCAGCAGTTACGGGAGTCTGTACGAGCAGTACTTC. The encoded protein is CASSYGSLYEQYF.

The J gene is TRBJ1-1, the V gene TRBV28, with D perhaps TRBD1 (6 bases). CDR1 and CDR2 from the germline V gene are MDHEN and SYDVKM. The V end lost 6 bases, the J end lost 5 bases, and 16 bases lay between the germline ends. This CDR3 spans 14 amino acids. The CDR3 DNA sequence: TGTGCCAGCAGGAGCTCAGGGGTTTGGACTGAAGCTTTCTTT. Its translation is CASRSSGVWTEAFF.

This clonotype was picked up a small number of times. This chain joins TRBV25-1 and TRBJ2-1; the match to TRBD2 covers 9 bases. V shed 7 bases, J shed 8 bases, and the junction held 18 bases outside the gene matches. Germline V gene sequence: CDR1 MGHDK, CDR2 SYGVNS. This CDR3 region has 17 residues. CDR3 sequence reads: CASTATGGREDVDEQFF. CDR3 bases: TGTGCCAGCACCGCGACAGGCGGGAGGGAGGATGTCGATGAGCAGTTCTTC.

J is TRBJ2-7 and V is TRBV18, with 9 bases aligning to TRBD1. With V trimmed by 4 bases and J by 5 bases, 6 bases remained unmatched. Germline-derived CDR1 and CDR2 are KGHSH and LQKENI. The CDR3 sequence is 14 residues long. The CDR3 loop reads CASSLQTGGDEQYF. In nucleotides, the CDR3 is TGTGCCAGCTCACTACAAACAGGGGGCGACGAGCAGTACTTC. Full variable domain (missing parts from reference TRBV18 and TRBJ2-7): NAGVMQNPRHLVRRRGQEARLRCSPMKGHSHVYWYRQLPEEGLKFMVYLQKENIIDESGMPKERFSAEFPKEGPSILRIQQVVRGDSAAYFCASSLQTGGDEQYFGPGTRLTVT.

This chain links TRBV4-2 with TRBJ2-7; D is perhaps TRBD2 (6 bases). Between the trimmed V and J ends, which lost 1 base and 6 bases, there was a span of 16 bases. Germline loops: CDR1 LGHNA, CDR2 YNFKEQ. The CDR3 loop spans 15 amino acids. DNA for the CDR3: TGTGCCAGCAGCCAAGCGGCGGGGACTGTCTCCGAGCAGTACTTC. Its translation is CASSQAAGTVSEQYF.

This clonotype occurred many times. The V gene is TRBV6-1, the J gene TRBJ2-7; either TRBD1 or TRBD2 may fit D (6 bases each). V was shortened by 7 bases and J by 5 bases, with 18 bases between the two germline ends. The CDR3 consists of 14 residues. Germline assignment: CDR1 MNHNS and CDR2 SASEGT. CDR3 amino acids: CASTNMGGFDEQYF. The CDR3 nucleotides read TGTGCCAGCACCAACATGGGGGGCTTCGACGAGCAGTACTTC.

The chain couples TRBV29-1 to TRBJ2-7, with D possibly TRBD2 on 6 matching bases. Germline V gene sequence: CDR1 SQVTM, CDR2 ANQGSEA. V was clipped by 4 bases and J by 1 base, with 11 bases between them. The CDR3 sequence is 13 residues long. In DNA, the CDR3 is TGCAGCGTTGGAGCGGGTGCTTCCTACGAGCAGTACTTC. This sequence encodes CSVGAGASYEQYF.

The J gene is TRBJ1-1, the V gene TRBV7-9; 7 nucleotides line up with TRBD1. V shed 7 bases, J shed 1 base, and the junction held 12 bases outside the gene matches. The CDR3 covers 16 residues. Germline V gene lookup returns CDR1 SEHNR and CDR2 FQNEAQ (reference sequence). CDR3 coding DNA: TGTGCCAGCACCCCGAACAGGGGACGAACGAACACTGAAGCTTTCTTT. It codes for CASTPNRGRTNTEAFF.

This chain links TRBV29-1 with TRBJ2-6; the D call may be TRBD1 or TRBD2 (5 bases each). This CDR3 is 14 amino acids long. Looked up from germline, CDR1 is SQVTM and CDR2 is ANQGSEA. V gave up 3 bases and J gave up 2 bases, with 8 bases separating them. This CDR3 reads CSVDVGAGANVLTF. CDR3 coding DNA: TGCAGCGTTGATGTGGGGGCTGGGGCCAACGTCCTGACTTTC.

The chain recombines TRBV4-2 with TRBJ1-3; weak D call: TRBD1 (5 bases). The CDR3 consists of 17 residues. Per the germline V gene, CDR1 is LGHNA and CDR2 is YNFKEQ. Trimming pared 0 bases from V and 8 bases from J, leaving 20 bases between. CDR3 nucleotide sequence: TGTGCCAGCAGCCAAGATCTAAGGAGCGGGGCGCGGGACACCATATATTTT. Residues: CASSQDLRSGARDTIYF.

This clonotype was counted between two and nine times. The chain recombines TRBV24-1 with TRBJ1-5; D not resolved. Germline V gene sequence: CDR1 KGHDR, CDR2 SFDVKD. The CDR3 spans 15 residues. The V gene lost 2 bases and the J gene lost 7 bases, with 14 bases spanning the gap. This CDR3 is CATSDSDGAWQPQHF. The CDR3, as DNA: TGTGCCACCAGTGATTCCGACGGAGCTTGGCAGCCCCAGCATTTT.

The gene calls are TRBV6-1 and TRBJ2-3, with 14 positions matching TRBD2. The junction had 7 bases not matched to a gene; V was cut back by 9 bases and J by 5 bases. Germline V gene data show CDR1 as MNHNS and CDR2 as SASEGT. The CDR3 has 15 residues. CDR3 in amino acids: CASTGTSGSGDTQYF. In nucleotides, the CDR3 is TGTGCCAGTACCGGGACTAGCGGGAGCGGAGATACGCAGTATTTT.

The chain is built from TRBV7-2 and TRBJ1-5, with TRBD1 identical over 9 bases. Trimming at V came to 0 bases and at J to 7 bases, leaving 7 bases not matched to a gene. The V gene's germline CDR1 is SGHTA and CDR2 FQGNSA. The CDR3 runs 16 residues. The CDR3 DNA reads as TGTGCCAGCAGCTTAGCGTGGGGACAGGGAGGCCAGCCCCAGCATTTT. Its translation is CASSLAWGQGGQPQHF.

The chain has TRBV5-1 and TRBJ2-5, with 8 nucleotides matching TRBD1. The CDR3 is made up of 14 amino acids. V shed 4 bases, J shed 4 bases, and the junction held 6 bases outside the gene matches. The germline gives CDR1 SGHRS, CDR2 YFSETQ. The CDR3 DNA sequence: TGCGCCAGCAGCATGGGACAGGCTAGAGAGACCCAGTACTTC. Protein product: CASSMGQARETQYF. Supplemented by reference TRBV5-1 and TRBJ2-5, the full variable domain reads KAGVTQTPRYLIKTRGQQVTLSCSPISGHRSVSWYQQTPGQGLQFLFEYFSETQRNKGNFPGRFSGRQFSNSRSEMNVSTLELGDSALYLCASSMGQARETQYFGPGTRLLVL.

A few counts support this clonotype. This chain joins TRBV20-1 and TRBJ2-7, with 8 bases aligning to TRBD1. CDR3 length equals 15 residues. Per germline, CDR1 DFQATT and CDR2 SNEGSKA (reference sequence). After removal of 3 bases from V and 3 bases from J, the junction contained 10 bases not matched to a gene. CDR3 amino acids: CSASGRDRKGYEQYF. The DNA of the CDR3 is TGCAGTGCTAGCGGGCGGGACAGGAAGGGCTACGAGCAGTACTTC.

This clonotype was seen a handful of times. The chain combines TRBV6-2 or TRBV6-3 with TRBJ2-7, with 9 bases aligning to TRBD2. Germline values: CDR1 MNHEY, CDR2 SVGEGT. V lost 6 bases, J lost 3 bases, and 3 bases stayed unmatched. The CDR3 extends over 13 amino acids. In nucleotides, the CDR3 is TGTGCCAGCAGGACTAGCGGATTCTACGAGCAGTACTTC. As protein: CASRTSGFYEQYF.

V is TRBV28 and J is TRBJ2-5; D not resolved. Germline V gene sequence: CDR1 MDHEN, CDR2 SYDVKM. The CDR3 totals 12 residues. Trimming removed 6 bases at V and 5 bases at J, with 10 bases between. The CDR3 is CASSWKYETQYF. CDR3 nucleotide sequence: TGTGCCAGCAGCTGGAAATACGAGACCCAGTACTTC.

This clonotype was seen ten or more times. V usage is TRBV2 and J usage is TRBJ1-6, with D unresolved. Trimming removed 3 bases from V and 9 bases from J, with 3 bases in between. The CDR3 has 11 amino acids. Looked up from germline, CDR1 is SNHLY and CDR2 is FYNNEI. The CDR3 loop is CASSEGSPLHF. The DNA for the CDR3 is TGTGCCAGCAGTGAGGGTTCACCCCTCCACTTT.

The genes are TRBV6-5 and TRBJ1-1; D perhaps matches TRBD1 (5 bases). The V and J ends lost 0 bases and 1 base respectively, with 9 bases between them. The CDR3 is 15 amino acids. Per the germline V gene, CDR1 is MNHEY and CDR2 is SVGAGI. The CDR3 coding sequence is TGTGCCAGCAGTTACTCTCGGGGGTGGAACACTGAAGCTTTCTTT. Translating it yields CASSYSRGWNTEAFF.

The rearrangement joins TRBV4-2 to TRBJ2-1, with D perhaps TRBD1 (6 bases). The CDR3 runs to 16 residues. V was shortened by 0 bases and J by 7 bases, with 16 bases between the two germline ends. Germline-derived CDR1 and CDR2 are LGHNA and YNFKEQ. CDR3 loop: CASSQDPSRGSNEQFF. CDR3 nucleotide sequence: TGTGCCAGCAGCCAAGATCCTTCGAGGGGGAGTAATGAGCAGTTCTTC.

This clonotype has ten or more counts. CDR3 in DNA: TGTGCCAGCAGGAGAGGGGTCCACGAGCAGTACTTC. This gives the protein CASRRGVHEQYF. V is TRBV6-5 and J is TRBJ2-7; D is possibly TRBD1 or TRBD2 (5 bases each). The germline V gene encodes CDR1 MNHEY and CDR2 SVGAGI. The V end was cut by 6 bases, the J end by 5 bases, with 11 bases between. This CDR3 is 12 amino acids long.

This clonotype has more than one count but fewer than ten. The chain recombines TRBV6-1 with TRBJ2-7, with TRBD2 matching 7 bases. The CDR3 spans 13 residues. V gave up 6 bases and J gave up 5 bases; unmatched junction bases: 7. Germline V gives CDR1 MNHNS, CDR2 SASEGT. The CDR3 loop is CASRGLPGHEQYF. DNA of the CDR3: TGTGCCAGCAGGGGACTACCGGGCCACGAGCAGTACTTC.

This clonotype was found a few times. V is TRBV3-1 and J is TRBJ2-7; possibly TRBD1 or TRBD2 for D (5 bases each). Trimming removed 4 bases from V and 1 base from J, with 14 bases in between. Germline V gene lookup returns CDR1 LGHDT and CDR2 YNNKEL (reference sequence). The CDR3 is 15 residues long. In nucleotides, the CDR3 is TGTGCCAGCAGCCGGGGAGATAAGGGGTCCTACGAGCAGTACTTC. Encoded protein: CASSRGDKGSYEQYF.

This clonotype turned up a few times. The CDR3 sequence is CSAREGGRNEQFF. As DNA, the CDR3 is TGCAGTGCTAGAGAAGGGGGTCGGAATGAGCAGTTCTTC. V is TRBV20-1 and J is TRBJ2-1, with D possibly TRBD1 on 6 matching bases. V lost 0 bases and J 7 bases, leaving 10 bases between the germline ends. The CDR3 is 13 residues long. Germline loops: CDR1 DFQATT, CDR2 SNEGSKA (reference sequence).

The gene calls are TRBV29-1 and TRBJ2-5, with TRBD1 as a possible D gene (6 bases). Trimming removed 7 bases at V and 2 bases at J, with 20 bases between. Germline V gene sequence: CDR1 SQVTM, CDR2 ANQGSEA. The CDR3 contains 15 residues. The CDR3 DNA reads TGCAGCGCGCAGGGGAGCATAATGGGACAAGAGACCCAGTACTTC. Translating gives CSAQGSIMGQETQYF.

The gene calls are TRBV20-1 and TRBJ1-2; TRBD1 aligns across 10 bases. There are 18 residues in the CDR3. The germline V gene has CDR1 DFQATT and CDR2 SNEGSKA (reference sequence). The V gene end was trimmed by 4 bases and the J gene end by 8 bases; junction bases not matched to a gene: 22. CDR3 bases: TGCAGTGCTACGGGAGGCTTAGGGACAGGGGATTTCGTAGGAGGCTACACCTTC. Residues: CSATGGLGTGDFVGGYTF.

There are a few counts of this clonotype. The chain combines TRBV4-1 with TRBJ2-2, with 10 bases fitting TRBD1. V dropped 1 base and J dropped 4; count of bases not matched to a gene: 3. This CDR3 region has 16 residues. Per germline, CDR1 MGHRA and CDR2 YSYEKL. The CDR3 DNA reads TGCGCCAGCAGCCAAGTGACAGGGGGCTTCACCGGGGAGCTGTTTTTT. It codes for CASSQVTGGFTGELFF.

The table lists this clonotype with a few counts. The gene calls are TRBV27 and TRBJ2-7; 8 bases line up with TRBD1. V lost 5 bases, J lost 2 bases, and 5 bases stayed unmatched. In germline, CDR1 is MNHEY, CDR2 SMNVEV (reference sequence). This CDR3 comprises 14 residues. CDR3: CASSTPGQAYEQYF. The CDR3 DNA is TGTGCCAGCAGTACTCCGGGACAGGCCTACGAGCAGTACTTC.

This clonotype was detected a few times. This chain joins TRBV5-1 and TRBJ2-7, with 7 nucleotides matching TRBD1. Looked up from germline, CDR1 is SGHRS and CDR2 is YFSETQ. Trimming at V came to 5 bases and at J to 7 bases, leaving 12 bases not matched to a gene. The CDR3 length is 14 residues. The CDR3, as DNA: TGCGCCAGCAGATATAACGACAGGGTGGGAGAGCAGTACTTC. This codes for CASRYNDRVGEQYF.

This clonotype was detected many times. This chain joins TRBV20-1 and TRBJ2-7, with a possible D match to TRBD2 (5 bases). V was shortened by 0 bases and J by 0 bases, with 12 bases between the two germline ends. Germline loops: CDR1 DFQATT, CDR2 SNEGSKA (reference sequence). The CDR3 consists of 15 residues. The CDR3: CSARDSRGSSYEQYF. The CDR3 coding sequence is TGCAGTGCTAGAGATTCTCGGGGAAGCTCCTACGAGCAGTACTTC.

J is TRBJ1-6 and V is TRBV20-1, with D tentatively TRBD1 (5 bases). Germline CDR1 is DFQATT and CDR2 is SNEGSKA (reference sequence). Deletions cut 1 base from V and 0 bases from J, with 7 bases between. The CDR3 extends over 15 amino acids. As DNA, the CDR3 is TGCAGTGCTAGAGCAGGGTCCTCCTATAATTCACCCCTCCACTTT. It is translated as CSARAGSSYNSPLHF.

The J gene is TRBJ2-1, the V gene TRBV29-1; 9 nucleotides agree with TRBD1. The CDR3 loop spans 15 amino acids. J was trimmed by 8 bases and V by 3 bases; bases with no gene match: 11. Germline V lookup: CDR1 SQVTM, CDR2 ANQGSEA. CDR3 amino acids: CSVEAPGQGIHEQFF. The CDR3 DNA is TGCAGCGTTGAGGCGCCCGGACAGGGGATCCATGAGCAGTTCTTC.